Below, 27 T cell receptor beta chains from the same sample are listed, as sequenced in a study of blood T cell repertoires in COVID-19. Profiling relied on immunoSEQ multiplex PCR, and the TCRdb table lists in-frame clones only, not all of them. This sample has some 87,000 clones; around nine tenths occur once, and the top ten carry 3% to 4%. The material sequenced was peripheral blood. The receptor source for this set is a woman aged 70-85 years with acute or convalescent COVID-19.

This sequence joins TRBV28 and TRBJ2-7; a possible D gene is TRBD2 (6 bases). V dropped 4 bases and J dropped 7 bases, with 20 bases sitting between them. Germline V lookup: CDR1 MDHEN, CDR2 SYDVKM. The CDR3 consists of 15 residues. This chain's CDR3 is CASSSGLPFGSEQYV. The DNA for the CDR3 is TGTGCCAGCAGTTCAGGACTACCCTTTGGGAGTGAGCAGTACGTC.

The CDR3 region is CASNPPGGLGNIQYF. The CDR3 nucleotides read TGTGCCAGCAACCCACCGGGAGGGTTGGGAAACATTCAGTACTTC. The rearrangement uses TRBV28 and TRBJ2-4; 8 bases agree with TRBD2. CDR3 length: 15 amino acids. Per germline, CDR1 MDHEN and CDR2 SYDVKM. J gave up 6 bases and V 7 bases, and 11 bases lay outside the gene matches.

The rearrangement links TRBV5-1 to TRBJ2-5; possibly TRBD2 for D (6 bases). Germline lookup yields CDR1 SGHRS and CDR2 YFSETQ. Trimming took 1 base from V and 2 from J, leaving 12 bases between them. The CDR3 extends over 15 amino acids. CDR3: CASSLQTGDQETQYF. The DNA for the CDR3 is TGCGCCAGCAGCTTGCAGACGGGGGATCAAGAGACCCAGTACTTC.

The rearrangement links TRBV18 to TRBJ2-1; D is perhaps TRBD1 (5 bases). CDR1 is KGHSH and CDR2 is LQKENI in the germline V gene. This CDR3 has 17 residues. With 4 bases removed from V and 1 base from J, the gap between germline ends came to 17 bases. CDR3 protein: CASSQLDSPISYNEQFF. CDR3 nucleotide sequence: TGTGCCAGCTCACAACTTGACAGTCCGATTTCCTACAATGAGCAGTTCTTC. Full variable domain (outside the CDR3, taken from reference TRBV18 and TRBJ2-1): NAGVMQNPRHLVRRRGQEARLRCSPMKGHSHVYWYRQLPEEGLKFMVYLQKENIIDESGMPKERFSAEFPKEGPSILRIQQVVRGDSAAYFCASSQLDSPISYNEQFFGPGTRLTVL.

The chain recombines TRBV5-1 with TRBJ1-2, with TRBD1 as a possible D gene (5 bases). Germline CDR1 reads SGHRS; CDR2 reads YFSETQ. The V gene lost 4 bases and the J gene lost 2 bases, with 9 bases spanning the gap. The CDR3 has 13 residues. The CDR3 region is CASSTDSNYGYTF. Here the CDR3 DNA reads TGCGCCAGCAGCACCGACAGCAACTATGGCTACACCTTC.

V and J are TRBV27 and TRBJ2-7; 12 nucleotides agree with TRBD2. CDR1 is MNHEY and CDR2 is SMNVEV in the germline V gene (reference sequence). CDR3 size: 16 residues. V was pared by 0 bases and J by 5 bases, with 5 bases of the junction left unmatched. The CDR3 coding sequence is TGTGCCAGCAGTTTATCGAGGACTAGCGGGAAGAACGAGCAGTACTTC. Its translation: CASSLSRTSGKNEQYF.

The J gene is TRBJ2-1, the V gene TRBV7-2; the match to TRBD2 covers 13 bases. Trimming cost V 3 bases and J 6 bases; bases outside gene matches: 2. The CDR3 totals 15 residues. Germline CDR1 SGHTA, CDR2 FQGNSA. The CDR3 nucleotides read TGTGCCAGCAGCTTGACTAGCGGGGGGACCAATGAGCAGTTCTTC. Amino acids: CASSLTSGGTNEQFF.

This chain joins TRBV5-1 and TRBJ1-6; D is perhaps TRBD1 (6 bases). The germline CDR1 and CDR2 sequences are SGHRS and YFSETQ. The CDR3 contains 14 residues. V was clipped by 0 bases and J by 5 bases, with 6 bases between them. The CDR3 region has the DNA TGCGCCAGCAGCTTGGGACAGGATAATTCACCCCTCCACTTT. This gives the protein CASSLGQDNSPLHF.

This sequence joins TRBV7-2 and TRBJ2-2; 10 bases are shared with TRBD2. V lost 2 bases and J lost 0; bases outside the gene matches: 6. The CDR3 length is 18 residues. CDR1 and CDR2 from the germline V gene are SGHTA and FQGNSA. The CDR3 reads CASSLKRGGSSNTGELFF. CDR3 DNA sequence: TGTGCCAGCAGCTTAAAGCGGGGGGGCTCTTCGAACACCGGGGAGCTGTTTTTT.

Notes on this clone: Other DNA sequences in the same sample also yield this CDR3. The genes are TRBV5-1 and TRBJ2-7; 8 nucleotides agree with TRBD1. The CDR3 consists of 14 residues. Germline V gene lookup returns CDR1 SGHRS and CDR2 YFSETQ. Unmatched junction bases numbered 5, after V lost 5 bases and J lost 1 base. The CDR3, as DNA: TGCGCCAGCAGTTCCGGGACAGGTTCCTACGAGCAGTACTTC. Protein product: CASSSGTGSYEQYF.

The J gene is TRBJ2-5, the V gene TRBV12-3 or TRBV12-4; D might be TRBD2 (5 bases). The CDR3 extends over 13 amino acids. V was pared by 3 bases and J by 5 bases, with 10 bases between. The CDR3 nucleotides are TGTGCCAGCAGTTTGTCGGGGTTCGAGACCCAGTACTTC. Its protein is CASSLSGFETQYF.

The chain joins TRBV4-2 to TRBJ2-3, with TRBD2 matching over 9 bases. In germline, CDR1 is LGHNA, CDR2 YNFKEQ. The CDR3 totals 18 residues. V trimming: 3 bases; J trimming: 4 bases; junction bases outside the gene matches: 14. The CDR3 nucleotides are TGTGCCAGCAGCCAGAGGGCAGCGGGGGGCCTTGCCCCAGATACGCAGTATTTT. Translation gives CASSQRAAGGLAPDTQYF.

The CDR3 DNA reads as TGTGCCAGCAGTCGTAGCGGGAGACTGGGCTCCTACAATGAGCAGTTCTTC. This gives the protein CASSRSGRLGSYNEQFF. The genes are TRBV28 and TRBJ2-1, with 9 positions matching TRBD2. The V gene end was trimmed by 5 bases and the J gene end by 0 bases; junction bases not matched to a gene: 8. This CDR3 has 17 amino acids. Per germline, CDR1 MDHEN and CDR2 SYDVKM.

In the case of this clone: The missing conserved phenylalanine or tryptophan at the end of this CDR3 makes a read error likely. The DNA is omitted, as the CDR3 cannot be located on it reliably, and the CDR3 follows TCRdb's listing. This chain links TRBV24-1 with TRBJ1-1; TRBD1, as called in the table, went unchecked against the DNA. Germline V gene sequence: CDR1 KGHDR, CDR2 SFDVKD. The CDR3 comprises 10 residues, both ends counted. This chain's CDR3 is CATSDLHQKI.

The gene calls are TRBV6-5 and TRBJ2-2; D is ambiguous. V gave up 6 bases and J gave up 8 bases, with 10 bases separating them. This CDR3 is 12 amino acids long. The germline CDR1 and CDR2 sequences are MNHEY and SVGAGI. CDR3 in amino acids: CASSSGKGELFF. In nucleotides, the CDR3 is TGTGCCAGCAGCTCTGGCAAGGGGGAGCTGTTTTTT.

This clone was observed once. V usage is TRBV6-5 and J usage is TRBJ2-3; 9 bases map to TRBD1. Trimming took 7 bases from V and 2 from J; bases not matched to a gene: 7. The CDR3 is 15 amino acids. CDR1 is MNHEY and CDR2 is SVGAGI in the germline V gene. The CDR3 loop is CASMGQGTLTDTQYF. CDR3 DNA: TGTGCCAGCATGGGACAGGGTACCCTCACAGATACGCAGTATTTT.

In this sample, this clone turned up once. The J gene is TRBJ1-5, the V gene TRBV28, with D uncertain. Germline V lookup: CDR1 MDHEN, CDR2 SYDVKM. The length of the CDR3 is 15 residues. The V end lost 4 bases, the J end lost 1 base, and 11 bases lay between the germline ends. The CDR3 protein is CASSYNRRSNQPQHF. In DNA, the CDR3 is TGTGCCAGCAGTTACAACCGCAGGAGCAATCAGCCCCAGCATTTT. Complete variable domain (other parts from reference TRBV28 and TRBJ1-5): DVKVTQSSRYLVKRTGEKVFLECVQDMDHENMFWYRQDPGLGLRLIYFSYDVKMKEKGDIPEGYSVSREKKERFSLILESASTNQTSMYLCASSYNRRSNQPQHFGDGTRLSIL.

The CDR3: CASSPQRGTGGYTF. CDR3 nucleotides: TGTGCCAGCAGCCCCCAGAGGGGGACAGGTGGCTACACCTTC. This chain joins TRBV3-1 (or the pseudogene TRBV3-2) and TRBJ1-2; 8 bases match TRBD1. Losses at the gene ends were 4 bases for V and 7 bases for J; bases not matched to a gene: 8. The germline CDR1 and CDR2 sequences are LGHDT and YNNKEL (reference sequence). The CDR3 contains 14 residues.

This rearrangement joins TRBV19 to TRBJ1-4, with TRBD1 identical over 7 bases. V lost 5 bases and J lost 4; bases outside the gene matches: 7. The CDR3 extends over 15 amino acids. CDR1 and CDR2 from the germline V gene are LNHDA and SQIVND (reference sequence). The CDR3 reads CASSRPGQSNEKLFF. In nucleotides, the CDR3 is TGTGCCAGTAGTCGCCCGGGACAGAGTAATGAAAAACTGTTTTTT.

This rearrangement joins TRBV6-5 to TRBJ1-2; D is undetermined. The germline V gene encodes CDR1 MNHEY and CDR2 SVGAGI. Deletions cut 2 bases from V and 2 bases from J, with 12 bases between. CDR3 length: 15 residues. CDR3 amino acids: CASSYEEGENYGYTF. CDR3 sequence (DNA): TGTGCCAGCAGTTACGAGGAGGGTGAGAACTATGGCTACACCTTC.

This chain uses TRBV25-1 with TRBJ1-5; 10 nucleotides agree with TRBD1. From germline, CDR1 is MGHDK and CDR2 SYGVNS. The V segment lost 3 bases and the J segment 6 bases; nucleotides outside the gene matches: 5. The CDR3 consists of 15 residues. CDR3 in amino acids: CASSDGQGVFQPQHF. The CDR3 DNA reads as TGTGCCAGCAGTGATGGACAGGGGGTTTTTCAGCCCCAGCATTTT.

This chain links TRBV5-4 with TRBJ2-3; TRBD2 matches 7 bases. Per germline, CDR1 SGHNT and CDR2 YYREEE (reference sequence). This CDR3 contains 16 residues. Unmatched junction bases numbered 12, after V lost 3 bases and J lost 5 bases. The CDR3 loop reads CASSSPAGSMRDTQYF. The CDR3 coding sequence is TGTGCCAGCAGCTCACCAGCGGGGTCTATGAGAGATACGCAGTATTTT.

The chain couples TRBV28 to TRBJ2-1; no definite D call. In germline, CDR1 is MDHEN, CDR2 SYDVKM. This CDR3 comprises 16 residues. The germline V and J ends were trimmed by 3 bases and 4 bases, with 16 bases remaining between them. The CDR3 DNA is TGTGCCAGCAGTTTCCCCTTACGGTCCCCTTACAATGAGCAGTTCTTC. The encoded protein is CASSFPLRSPYNEQFF.

J is TRBJ2-5 and V is TRBV5-1, with 8 bases matching TRBD2. This CDR3 is 16 amino acids long. In germline, CDR1 is SGHRS, CDR2 YFSETQ. J gave up 5 bases and V 0 bases, and 9 bases lay outside the gene matches. CDR3 sequence: CASSLAASGRGETQYF. The CDR3 region has the DNA TGCGCCAGCAGCTTGGCCGCGAGCGGGAGAGGCGAGACCCAGTACTTC.

The rearrangement links TRBV29-1 to TRBJ2-1; TRBD2 matches at 7 bases. The germline V gene encodes CDR1 SQVTM and CDR2 ANQGSEA. The CDR3 covers 15 residues. The junction had 10 bases not matched to a gene; V was cut back by 7 bases and J by 1 base. CDR3 region: CSAESGEGSYNEQFF. CDR3 bases: TGCAGCGCAGAGTCTGGGGAGGGATCCTACAATGAGCAGTTCTTC.

The chain joins TRBV28 to TRBJ1-2; D might be TRBD1 (5 bases). The length of the CDR3 is 14 residues. Germline CDR1 is MDHEN and CDR2 is SYDVKM. Trimming stripped 6 bases from V and 2 bases from J, with 13 bases between. The CDR3 nucleotides read TGTGCCAGCAGGAATCCTGGGGGGAACTATGGCTACACCTTC. This encodes CASRNPGGNYGYTF.

The CDR3 reads CASSYLGGENTGELFF. The CDR3 DNA sequence: TGTGCCAGCAGTTACCTGGGCGGGGAGAACACCGGGGAGCTGTTTTTT. The chain employs TRBV6-6 and TRBJ2-2, with D tentatively TRBD2 (6 bases). Germline CDR1 is MNHNY and CDR2 is SVGAGI (reference sequence). Trimming removed 2 bases from V and 1 base from J, with 11 bases in between. The CDR3 sequence is 16 residues long.